The rows below give T cell receptor beta chains drawn from one sample of a study of OX40 agonist ivuxolimab in advanced cancers. Repertoires were generated with immunoSEQ multiplex PCR, while TCRdb's copy carries only in-frame clones and drops some. The sample has fewer than 20,000 clones, 78% seen once. Material: CD4+ or CD8+ T cells sorted from blood, obtained in a trial of the OX40 agonist ivuxolimab. These TCRs come from an adult with an advanced solid tumor such as melanoma, head and neck, liver or kidney cancer. CDR3s include the opening cysteine and the closing phenylalanine or tryptophan. The D gene is left open where the match is weak. Rows give clone size only sometimes, using once, few, many, or a class for an expanded clone.

CDR3aa	CDR3nt	abundance	v_gene	j_gene	d_gene
CASSHMGSGNTGELFF	TGCGCCAGCAGCCATATGGGTAGCGGGAACACCGGGGAGCTGTTTTTT	-	TRBV5-1	TRBJ2-2	-
CASSSTPWGARGEQYF	TGTGCCAGCAGTTCGACCCCGTGGGGGGCGCGGGGGGAGCAGTACTTC	-	TRBV27	TRBJ2-7	-
CASSFHRRQGETYEQYF	TGTGCCAGCAGCTTCCACCGGCGGCAGGGGGAAACCTACGAGCAGTACTTC	-	TRBV7-9	TRBJ2-7	TRBD1
CASSYQIGGNQPQHF	TGTGCCAGCAGTTACCAGATAGGAGGGAATCAGCCCCAGCATTTT	few	TRBV6-6	TRBJ1-5	-
CASGLLPPGDLPYEQYF	TGTGCTAGTGGTTTGCTACCACCAGGGGACCTGCCCTACGAGCAGTACTTC	once	TRBV12-5	TRBJ2-7	-
CASSQETAQPLYGYTF	TGCGCCAGCAGCCAAGAAACAGCTCAGCCACTCTATGGCTACACCTTC	-	TRBV4-3	TRBJ1-2	-
CAISGGTGLEEETQYF	TGTGCCATCAGTGGAGGGACAGGGCTTGAAGAGGAGACCCAGTACTTC	-	TRBV10-3	TRBJ2-5	TRBD1
CASSEARDRGPNYGYTF	TGTGCCAGCAGTGAAGCCCGGGACAGGGGGCCCAACTATGGCTACACCTTC	-	TRBV2	TRBJ1-2	TRBD1
CASSPGEGIGYTF	TGCGCCAGCAGCCCCGGAGAGGGAATAGGCTACACCTTC	once	TRBV4-3	TRBJ1-2	-
CASRPFGGGEQYF	TGTGCCAGTAGGCCTTTTGGGGGTGGCGAGCAGTACTTC	-	TRBV19	TRBJ2-7	-
CASSGTSAYNEQFF	TGTGCCAGCTCCGGGACTAGCGCGTACAATGAGCAGTTCTTC	-	TRBV27	TRBJ2-1	TRBD2
CASSQDFESYNEQFF	TGCGCCAGCAGCCAAGATTTTGAGAGCTACAATGAGCAGTTCTTC	-	TRBV4-3	TRBJ2-1	-
CASSLGTGGRETQYF	TGCGCCAGCAGCTTGGGGACAGGGGGCCGAGAGACCCAGTACTTC	-	TRBV5-1	TRBJ2-5	TRBD1
CASSQGRAGANVLTF	TGCGCCAGCAGCCAAGGCAGGGCTGGGGCCAACGTCCTGACTTTC	-	TRBV4-3	TRBJ2-6	-
CASSSTGADEKLFF	TGTGCCAGCTCGTCGACAGGGGCGGATGAAAAACTGTTTTTT	-	TRBV18	TRBJ1-4	TRBD1
CASSYGDGSYEQYF	TGTGCCAGCAGTTATGGGGATGGGTCCTACGAGCAGTACTTC	-	TRBV27	TRBJ2-7	-
CASSPTSGTSSEQFF	TGTGCCAGCAGCCCAACCTCCGGGACTAGCAGTGAGCAGTTCTTC	-	TRBV11-3	TRBJ2-1	TRBD2
CSVDENTGELFF	TGCAGCGTTGATGAGAACACCGGGGAGCTGTTTTTT	-	TRBV29-1	TRBJ2-2	-
CASSLGETVDPGTEAFF	TGCGCCAGCAGCTTGGGGGAAACGGTAGACCCGGGCACTGAAGCTTTCTTT	-	TRBV5-1	TRBJ1-1	-
CASSFRYRLYGYTF	TGTGCCAGCAGTTTCCGATACAGGTTATATGGCTACACCTTC	-	TRBV28	TRBJ1-2	-
CASSSTEAGDNEQFF	TGTGCCAGCAGTTCGACCGAGGCAGGGGACAATGAGCAGTTCTTC	-	TRBV7-3	TRBJ2-1	-
CASSSLEAGYYNEQFF	TGTGCCAGCAGCTCCCTCGAAGCGGGATACTACAATGAGCAGTTCTTC	-	TRBV7-2	TRBJ2-1	TRBD2
CATTSGANVLTF	TGTGCCACCACCTCTGGGGCCAACGTCCTGACTTTC	-	TRBV9	TRBJ2-6	-
CASSIWLGGGDQPQHF	TGTGCCAGTAGTATATGGCTGGGAGGGGGTGATCAGCCCCAGCATTTT	-	TRBV19	TRBJ1-5	-
CASSQYPGQRANYGYTF	TGCGCCAGCAGCCAATATCCCGGACAGCGAGCTAACTATGGCTACACCTTC	-	TRBV4-3	TRBJ1-2	-
CASWARDRYLGEQFF	TGTGCCAGCTGGGCTAGGGACAGATATCTCGGGGAGCAGTTCTTC	-	TRBV2	TRBJ2-1	TRBD1
CASSPPGYYEQYF	TGTGCCAGCAGCCCCCCCGGTTACTACGAGCAGTACTTC	once	TRBV5-4	TRBJ2-7	-
CASGTGHNEQFF	TGTGCCTCAGGGACAGGGCACAATGAGCAGTTCTTC	-	TRBV6-1	TRBJ2-1	TRBD1
CASTAGEGREQYF	TGTGCCAGCACCGCGGGGGAGGGCCGCGAGCAGTACTTC	-	TRBV7-2	TRBJ2-7	TRBD2
CASSAGTGLNEKLFF	TGTGCCAGCAGTGCCGGGACAGGGCTTAATGAAAAACTGTTTTTT	-	TRBV27	TRBJ1-4	TRBD1
CASSVEVDANTGELFF	TGTGCCAGCAGCGTAGAGGTGGACGCGAACACCGGGGAGCTGTTTTTT	-	TRBV9	TRBJ2-2	-
CASSEFMNTGELFF	TGTGCCAGCAGTGAATTCATGAACACCGGGGAGCTGTTTTTT	-	TRBV2	TRBJ2-2	-
CASSLGQNTEAFF	TGTGCCAGCAGCTTAGGACAGAACACTGAAGCTTTCTTT	-	TRBV7-7	TRBJ1-1	-
CATSRDWGQGPESMNTEAFF	TGTGCCACCAGCAGAGATTGGGGACAGGGACCTGAGAGCATGAACACTGAAGCTTTCTTT	-	TRBV15	TRBJ1-1	TRBD1
CASNPSLAGGGELFF	TGTGCCAGCAACCCCTCTCTAGCGGGGGGCGGGGAGCTGTTTTTT	-	TRBV11-2	TRBJ2-2	TRBD2
CASSQELAGTTDTQYF	TGCGCCAGCAGCCAAGAACTAGCGGGGACCACAGATACGCAGTATTTT	few	TRBV4-3	TRBJ2-3	TRBD2
CASSYSLGYNSPLHF	TGTGCCAGCAGTTACTCATTGGGTTATAATTCACCCCTCCACTTT	few	TRBV6-5	TRBJ1-6	-
CASSPWSMATFNEQFF	TGTGCCAGCAGCCCGTGGTCCATGGCTACCTTTAATGAGCAGTTCTTC	-	TRBV7-6	TRBJ2-1	-
CASSLAASGYNEQFF	TGTGCCAGCAGCTTAGCGGCTAGCGGATACAATGAGCAGTTCTTC	-	TRBV7-8	TRBJ2-1	TRBD2
CASSFQGLKAFF	TGTGCCAGCAGCTTTCAGGGACTAAAAGCTTTCTTT	once	TRBV7-8	TRBJ1-1	-
CASNKWGFGTADSPLHF	TGTGCCAGCAACAAATGGGGCTTCGGAACAGCGGATTCACCCCTCCACTTT	few	TRBV11-2	TRBJ1-6	-
CASSLAVAEGYDNSPLHF	TGTGCCAGCAGCTTAGCGGTAGCTGAGGGTTACGATAATTCACCCCTCCACTTT	few	TRBV7-9	TRBJ1-6	-